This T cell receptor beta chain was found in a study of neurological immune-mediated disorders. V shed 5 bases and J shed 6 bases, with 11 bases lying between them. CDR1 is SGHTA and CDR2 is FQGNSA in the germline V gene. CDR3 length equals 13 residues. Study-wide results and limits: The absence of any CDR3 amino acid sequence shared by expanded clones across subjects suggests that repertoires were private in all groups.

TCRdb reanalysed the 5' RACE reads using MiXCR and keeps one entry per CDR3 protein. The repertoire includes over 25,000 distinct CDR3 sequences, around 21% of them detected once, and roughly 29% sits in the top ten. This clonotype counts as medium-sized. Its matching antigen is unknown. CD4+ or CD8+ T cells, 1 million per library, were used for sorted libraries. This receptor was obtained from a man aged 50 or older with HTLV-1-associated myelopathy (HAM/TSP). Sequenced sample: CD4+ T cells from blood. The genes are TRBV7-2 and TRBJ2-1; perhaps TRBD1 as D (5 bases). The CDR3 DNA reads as TGTGCCAGCAGCCTAGGGGCAGCCAATGAGCAGTTCTTC. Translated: CASSLGAANEQFF. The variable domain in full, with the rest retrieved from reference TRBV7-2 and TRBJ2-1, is GAGVSQSPSNKVTEKGKDVELRCDPISGHTALYWYRQSLGQGLEFLIYFQGNSAPDKSGLPSDRFSAERTGGSVSTLTIQRTQQEDSAVYLCASSLGAANEQFFGPGTRLTVL.